This T cell receptor (beta chain) was documented in a study of blood T cell repertoires in COVID-19. On the study more broadly: Sites in the United States, Italy and Spain provided acute and convalescent COVID-19 samples. The cDNA or gDNA used as material had been derived from T cells, B-cell-depleted T cells, or PBMCs.

Germline assignment: CDR1 LNHNV and CDR2 YYDKDF (reference sequence). The length of the CDR3 is 14 residues. Trimming stripped 3 bases from V and 8 bases from J, with 13 bases between. In the study's own analysis: The assay estimated nucleated cells by amplifying reference gene primers. The assay was immunoSEQ multiplex PCR, and TCRdb's table has in-frame clones only and misses some. The V and J calls and clone size come from that table; D and trimming were worked out from the DNA. The sample includes about 190,000 clones, 84% seen only once; the top ten take less than 20%. The origin of this receptor is a human donor in a cohort sampled during active COVID-19. Sequenced material: peripheral blood. The genes are TRBV15 and TRBJ1-4; no firm D call. CDR3 DNA: TGTGCCACCAGCAGGGAGGGCGGCGGAGAAAAACTGTTTTTT. Translating gives CATSREGGGEKLFF. Based on the CDR3 plus reference TRBV15 and TRBJ1-4, the full variable domain is DAMVIQNPRYQVTQFGKPVTLSCSQTLNHNVMYWYQQKSSQAPKLLFHYYDKDFNNEADTPDNFQSRRPNTSFCFLDIRSPGLGDTAMYLCATSREGGGEKLFFGSGTQLSVL.